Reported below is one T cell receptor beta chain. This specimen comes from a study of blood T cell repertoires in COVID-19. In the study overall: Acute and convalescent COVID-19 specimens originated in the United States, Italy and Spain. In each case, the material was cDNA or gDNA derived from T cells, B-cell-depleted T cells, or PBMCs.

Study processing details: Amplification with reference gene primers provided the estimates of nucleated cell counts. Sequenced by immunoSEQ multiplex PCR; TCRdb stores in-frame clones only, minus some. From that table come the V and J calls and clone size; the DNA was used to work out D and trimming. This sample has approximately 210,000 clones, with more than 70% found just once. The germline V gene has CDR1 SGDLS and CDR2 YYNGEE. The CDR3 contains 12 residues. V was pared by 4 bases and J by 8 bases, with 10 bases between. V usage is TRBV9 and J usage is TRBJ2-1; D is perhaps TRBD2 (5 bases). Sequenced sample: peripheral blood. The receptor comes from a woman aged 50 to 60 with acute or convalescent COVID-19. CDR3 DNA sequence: TGTGCCAGCAGCCAAGGACTGGATGAGCAGTTCTTC. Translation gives CASSQGLDEQFF.